The entry below gives a single TCR beta chain sequence along with its context. The antigen remains undetermined. This sample is drawn from a study of T cell responses to AZD1222 COVID-19 vaccine. General observations from the study: Seropositive AZD1222 recipients at baseline numbered only five or six.

Data came from immunoSEQ multiplex PCR; TCRdb stores just in-frame clones and leaves some out. The sample has around 140,000 clones; 80% to 90% are singletons. Germline assignment: CDR1 GTSNPN and CDR2 SVGIG (reference sequence). V lost 8 bases and J 2 bases, leaving 9 bases between the germline ends. The CDR3 runs 11 residues. This clonotype originated in an adult in good health. Sequencing was performed on peripheral blood, taken on day 0 of AZD1222 vaccination. The chain is built from TRBV30 and TRBJ1-2, with D possibly TRBD1 on 6 matching bases. For the CDR3, the DNA is TGTGCCCATACAGGGAACTATGGCTACACCTTC. Translating it yields CAHTGNYGYTF.